A selection of T cell receptor beta chains follows, all from one sample in a study of T cell responses to AZD1222 COVID-19 vaccine. Assay: immunoSEQ multiplex PCR; the TCRdb copy retains only in-frame clones and omits some. The data hold 140,000 to 150,000 clones, with about 94% observed a single time. The specimen was peripheral blood, collected on day 0 of AZD1222 vaccination. Every receptor here comes from an adult in good health. CDR3s include the opening cysteine and the closing phenylalanine or tryptophan. A D gene is named only where the DNA matches it firmly. Some rows have no size entry. The others give once, few or many, or a class for an expanded clone.

>.|TRBV5-6|TRBD1|TRBJ2-7
CASSPPGTGGLGEQYF
TGTGCCAGCAGCCCACCCGGGACAGGGGGTTTGGGTGAGCAGTACTTC
>.|TRBV30|.|TRBJ1-3
CALLSVSGNTIYF
TGTGCCTTACTCAGTGTCTCTGGAAACACCATATATTTT
>few|TRBV5-4|.|TRBJ1-1
CASSLKGVTEAFF
TGTGCCAGCAGCTTAAAGGGGGTAACTGAAGCTTTCTTT
>.|TRBV9|.|TRBJ2-3
CASSVGIAPSTDTQYF
TGTGCCAGCAGCGTGGGTATAGCGCCGAGCACAGATACGCAGTATTTT
>.|TRBV27|TRBD2|TRBJ2-2
CASNTASGTNTGELFF
TGTGCCAGCAATACTGCTAGCGGGACTAACACCGGGGAGCTGTTTTTT
>few|TRBV27|.|TRBJ1-4
CASRPVLREKLFF
TGTGCCAGCCGCCCGGTTCTGAGGGAAAAACTGTTTTTT
>.|TRBV5-1|.|TRBJ1-2
CASSLVGNYGYTF
TGCGCCAGCAGCTTGGTGGGCAACTATGGCTACACCTTC
>once|TRBV5-4|TRBD2|TRBJ2-1
CASSFTTSGSEQFF
TGTGCCAGCAGCTTTACGACTAGCGGGAGTGAGCAGTTCTTC
>.|TRBV7-2|TRBD2|TRBJ2-1
CASSIGQLAGSYNEQFF
TGTGCCAGCAGCATTGGGCAACTAGCGGGATCCTACAATGAGCAGTTCTTC
>.|TRBV5-1|.|TRBJ2-3
CASRGGTDTQYF
TGCGCCAGCAGGGGTGGCACAGATACGCAGTATTTT
>.|TRBV7-7|.|TRBJ2-5
CASSFGFGSGTETQYF
TGTGCCAGCAGCTTTGGGTTCGGGAGCGGAACGGAGACCCAGTACTTC
>.|TRBV27|.|TRBJ2-4
CASSLGRVDIQYF
TGTGCCAGCAGTCTCGGTAGAGTAGACATTCAGTACTTC
>once|TRBV18|.|TRBJ2-3
CASSLKLQGSKTDTQYF
TGTGCCAGCTCACTAAAACTACAGGGTTCGAAGACAGATACGCAGTATTTT
>.|TRBV7-3|.|TRBJ1-6
CASSLIGQGYSPLHF
TGTGCCAGCAGCTTAATTGGCCAGGGGTATTCACCCCTCCACTTT
>.|TRBV6-6|.|TRBJ2-3
CASSYSDTQYF
TGTGCCAGCAGTTACTCAGATACGCAGTATTTT
>once|TRBV5-4|TRBD2|TRBJ2-5
CASSQTSGRAPQETQYF
TGTGCCAGCAGCCAGACTAGCGGGAGGGCCCCTCAAGAGACCCAGTACTTC
>.|TRBV6-5|TRBD1|TRBJ2-7
CASSPDRGSSYEQYF
TGTGCCAGCAGCCCCGACAGGGGTAGTTCCTACGAGCAGTACTTC
>.|TRBV9|.|TRBJ2-7
CASSADHEQYF
TGTGCCAGCAGCGCCGACCACGAGCAGTACTTC
>.|TRBV12-3/TRBV12-4|TRBD1|TRBJ2-7
CASSFGTGREQYF
TGTGCCAGCAGTTTCGGGACAGGGCGGGAGCAGTACTTC
>.|TRBV29-1|.|TRBJ2-7
CSVVIAGGPYEQYF
TGCAGCGTTGTCATTGCAGGGGGGCCCTACGAGCAGTACTTC
>.|TRBV5-4|.|TRBJ2-5
CASSLTGGETQYF
TGTGCCAGCAGCTTGACTGGCGGGGAGACCCAGTACTTC
>.|TRBV7-3|TRBD2|TRBJ2-3
CASSLTSGRTGIGTDTQYF
TGTGCCAGCAGCTTGACTAGCGGGAGGACGGGGATCGGCACAGATACGCAGTATTTT
>.|TRBV7-2|.|TRBJ1-1
CASSTRQGVEAFF
TGTGCCAGCAGCACCCGACAAGGGGTCGAAGCTTTCTTT
>once|TRBV5-1|TRBD1|TRBJ2-2
CASSLPNTPGTGVTGELFF
TGCGCCAGCAGCTTGCCGAACACTCCAGGGACAGGGGTTACCGGGGAGCTGTTTTTT
>.|TRBV6-5|.|TRBJ1-4
CASRGGRINEKLFF
TGTGCCAGCAGGGGGGGGAGGATTAATGAAAAACTGTTTTTT
>.|TRBV7-8|TRBD1|TRBJ1-2
CASSLGQGADSYGYTF
TGTGCCAGCAGCTTAGGACAGGGGGCGGACTCCTATGGCTACACCTTC
>.|TRBV5-1|.|TRBJ2-7
CASSSRAASYEQYF
TGCGCCAGCAGTTCTCGGGCTGCGTCCTACGAGCAGTACTTC
>few|TRBV16|.|TRBJ2-7
CASRRDSYEQYF
TGTGCCAGCAGACGGGACTCCTACGAGCAGTACTTC
>.|TRBV11-2|.|TRBJ2-1
CASSSVSRNEQFF
TGTGCCAGCAGCTCAGTTTCCCGCAATGAGCAGTTCTTC
>once|TRBV6-6|.|TRBJ2-2
CASRTSPLNTGELFF
TGTGCCAGCAGAACTAGCCCGTTAAACACCGGGGAGCTGTTTTTT
>.|TRBV19|.|TRBJ1-1
CASSIGTGGTEAFF
TGTGCCAGTAGTATAGGCACGGGGGGGACTGAAGCTTTCTTT
>.|TRBV19|TRBD2|TRBJ2-3
CASSIVASGRSPLTDTQYF
TGTGCCAGTAGTATAGTGGCCAGCGGGAGATCCCCCCTCACAGATACGCAGTATTTT
>.|TRBV7-2|TRBD2|TRBJ2-1
CASSLALAGANNEQFF
TGTGCCAGCAGCTTAGCCCTAGCGGGAGCCAACAATGAGCAGTTCTTC
>few|TRBV7-2|TRBD2|TRBJ2-2
CASSPVGGPGSGELFF
TGTGCCAGCAGCCCGGTGGGAGGGCCTGGGTCCGGGGAGCTGTTTTTT
>.|TRBV2|TRBD2|TRBJ2-1
CASRTSGDYNEQFF
TGTGCCAGCAGGACTAGCGGAGACTACAATGAGCAGTTCTTC
>.|TRBV5-4|TRBD2|TRBJ2-2
CASSSPGLADTGELFF
TGTGCCAGCAGCTCCCCGGGACTAGCGGACACCGGGGAGCTGTTTTTT
>.|TRBV12-3/TRBV12-4|TRBD1|TRBJ2-1
CASSLTGGEQFF
TGTGCCAGCAGCCTCACAGGGGGTGAGCAGTTCTTC
>.|TRBV11-2|TRBD2|TRBJ2-7
CASSLDSGSAYEQYF
TGTGCCAGCAGCTTAGATAGCGGGAGCGCTTACGAGCAGTACTTC
>.|TRBV9|.|TRBJ2-1
CASSAPRAYNEQFF
TGTGCCAGCAGCGCCCCTCGGGCCTACAATGAGCAGTTCTTC
>once|TRBV28|.|TRBJ2-1
CASTLRTPPGEQFF
TGTGCCAGCACCCTAAGAACGCCCCCAGGTGAGCAGTTCTTC
>.|TRBV29-1|.|TRBJ2-2
CSARLPIQGLSTGELFF
TGCAGCGCCCGCTTGCCGATACAGGGATTATCAACCGGGGAGCTGTTTTTT
>once|TRBV7-8|.|TRBJ2-3
CASSDTKGGGLGTDTQYF
TGTGCCAGCAGCGACACCAAGGGGGGGGGCCTGGGCACAGATACGCAGTATTTT
>.|TRBV6-5|.|TRBJ1-1
CASRPTGWPTEAFF
TGTGCCAGCAGACCCACAGGGTGGCCCACTGAAGCTTTCTTT
>.|TRBV7-6|.|TRBJ1-1
CASSLRLMNTEAFF
TGTGCCAGCAGCCTAAGATTAATGAACACTGAAGCTTTCTTT
>once|TRBV21-1|.|TRBJ1-5
CASMDTGVNQPQHF
TGTGCCAGCATGGATACAGGGGTTAATCAGCCCCAGCATTTT
>.|TRBV28|TRBD1|TRBJ1-5
CASSRTGGAGQPQHF
TGTGCCAGCAGCCGGACAGGGGGCGCGGGACAGCCCCAGCATTTT
>.|TRBV14|.|TRBJ1-1
CASSHRSTNTEAFF
TGTGCCAGCAGCCACAGAAGTACGAACACTGAAGCTTTCTTT
>.|TRBV28|TRBD2|TRBJ2-7
CASSFHLAGLTYEQYF
TGTGCCAGCAGTTTCCATTTAGCGGGGCTAACCTACGAGCAGTACTTC
>once|TRBV6-5|TRBD1|TRBJ2-1
CASSPQQGSRDLF
TGTGCCAGCAGTCCCCAACAGGGGTCAAGAGACCTCTTC
>.|TRBV6-5|.|TRBJ1-2
CASSYGGLGYTF
TGTGCCAGCAGTTACGGGGGCTTGGGCTACACCTTC
>.|TRBV6-5|.|TRBJ1-5
CASTPGGNQPQHF
TGTGCCAGCACTCCGGGGGGGAATCAGCCCCAGCATTTT
>.|TRBV28|.|TRBJ1-2
CASSSYLAQHYGYTF
TGTGCCAGCAGTTCCTACCTCGCGCAGCACTATGGCTACACCTTC
>once|TRBV10-3|.|TRBJ2-1
CAISAGGGRDEQFF
TGTGCCATCAGTGCAGGGGGAGGAAGAGATGAGCAGTTCTTC
>.|TRBV5-1|.|TRBJ2-7
CASSLEGRAAEQYF
TGCGCCAGCAGCTTGGAGGGCAGGGCAGCCGAGCAGTACTTC
>.|TRBV3-1/TRBV3-2|.|TRBJ2-2
CASSPSGNPGELFF
TGTGCCAGCAGCCCTTCGGGGAACCCCGGGGAGCTGTTTTTT
>.|TRBV28|TRBD2|TRBJ2-3
CASSFPYREGLTDTQYF
TGTGCCAGCAGTTTTCCCTACCGGGAGGGCCTCACAGATACGCAGTATTTT